The 3 T cell receptor beta chains below all came from one sample that was sequenced in a study of blood T cell repertoires in COVID-19. Some clones are missing from TCRdb's copy, which holds only in-frame ones; the method was immunoSEQ multiplex PCR. The top ten clones hold 1% to 1.5% of a sample with 100,000 to 140,000 clones, 85% to 95% of them seen once. The sequencing sample was made of peripheral blood. The origin of the receptors is a woman in her 30s with acute or convalescent COVID-19.

The chain combines TRBV4-1 with TRBJ2-7; 7 positions agree with TRBD1. The ends lost 5 bases at V and 3 bases at J; junction bases unmatched: 7. Germline CDR1 reads MGHRA; CDR2 reads YSYEKL. The CDR3 consists of 14 residues. The CDR3 reads CASSFNQGDYEQYF. The CDR3 nucleotides read TGCGCCAGCAGCTTCAATCAGGGGGACTACGAGCAGTACTTC.

The V and J genes are TRBV3-1 (or the pseudogene TRBV3-2) and TRBJ1-6, with 7 bases that match TRBD1. Germline loops: CDR1 LGHDT, CDR2 YNNKEL (reference sequence). V was clipped by 0 bases and J by 6 bases; unmatched bases: 14. The CDR3 is 19 residues long. This chain's CDR3 is CASSQDPGGPPKGNSPLHF. DNA of the CDR3: TGTGCCAGCAGCCAAGATCCAGGGGGGCCCCCAAAGGGTAATTCACCCCTCCACTTT.

The rearrangement uses TRBV6-6 and TRBJ2-1; 11 bases fit TRBD2. The CDR3 has 15 residues. The V segment lost 5 bases and the J segment 8 bases; nucleotides outside the gene matches: 8. The germline CDR1 and CDR2 sequences are MNHNY and SVGAGI (reference sequence). The CDR3 DNA sequence: TGTGCCAGCAGTCCTACTAGCGGGAGTCGTCATGAGCAGTTCTTC. Amino acid sequence: CASSPTSGSRHEQFF.